This T cell receptor beta chain was documented in a study of T-cell reconstitution after alpha-beta-depleted transplantation in children. Unique molecular identifiers featured in how the TCRbeta library was prepared. One entry per CDR3 protein results from TCRdb running MiXCR on the PCR reads. The data hold under 60,000 distinct CDR3 sequences, with 5.5% to 7.5% observed a single time. This clonotype was seen many times. As yet, its antigen is unknown. General study findings and limits: The origin of alpha-beta T cells about two months after transplant was reportedly several hundred expanded graft clones. Newly generated T cells supplied most T-cell counts and diversity one year post-transplant. After transplant, high TCRbeta diversity at day 60 in some patients arose from surviving recipient T cells and thymic progenitors.

This TCR derives from a female patient aged 2-9 years who had a stem cell transplant for aplastic anemia, so the T cells may come from the graft donor. The sequencing used PBMCs, mostly from graft donor cells, collected 60 days after TCRalphabeta/CD19-depleted stem cell transplant.

CDR3 protein: CSAGTPAGNQPQHF. DNA for the CDR3: TGCAGTGCTGGCACCCCGGCAGGCAATCAGCCCCAGCATTTT. The chain has TRBV20-1 and TRBJ1-5; unclear D gene. V was trimmed by 5 bases and J by 2 bases, leaving 13 bases between them. The CDR3 spans 14 residues. CDR1 and CDR2 (germline): DFQATT, SNEGSKA (reference sequence).